This TCR beta chain was retrieved from a study of blood T cell repertoires in COVID-19. V lost 8 bases and J lost 3, with 13 bases in between. There are 13 residues in the CDR3. Germline V gene sequence: CDR1 LNHDA, CDR2 SQIVND (reference sequence). TCRdb keeps only in-frame clones here, not all; method: immunoSEQ multiplex PCR. The profile covers tens of thousands of clones, with about nine tenths appearing a single time and about 8.9% taken by the ten largest. The origin of this receptor is a human donor in a cohort sampled during active COVID-19. V and J are TRBV19 and TRBJ1-2; D gene uncertain. What was sequenced was peripheral blood. CDR3 sequence (DNA): TGTGCCAGTCGGGAGGAGGGATACTATGGCTACACCTTC. It yields the protein CASREEGYYGYTF.